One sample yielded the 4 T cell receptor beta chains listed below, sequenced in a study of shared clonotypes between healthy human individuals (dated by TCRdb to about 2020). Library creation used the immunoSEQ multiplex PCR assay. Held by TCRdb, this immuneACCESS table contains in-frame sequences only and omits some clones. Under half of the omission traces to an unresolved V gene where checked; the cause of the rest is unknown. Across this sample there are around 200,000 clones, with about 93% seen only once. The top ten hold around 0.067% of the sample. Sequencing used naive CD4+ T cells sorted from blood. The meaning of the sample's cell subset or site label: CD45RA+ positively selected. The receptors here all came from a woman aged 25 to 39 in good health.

The CDR3 sequence: CASSQSIPYEQYF. CDR3 sequence (DNA): TGTGCCAGCAGCCAATCAATACCCTACGAGCAGTACTTC. This chain joins TRBV4-2 and TRBJ2-7; D call uncertain. CDR3 length: 13 residues. Germline CDR1 reads LGHNA; CDR2 reads YNFKEQ. The ends were cut back, 2 bases at V and 2 bases at J, with 7 bases in the middle.

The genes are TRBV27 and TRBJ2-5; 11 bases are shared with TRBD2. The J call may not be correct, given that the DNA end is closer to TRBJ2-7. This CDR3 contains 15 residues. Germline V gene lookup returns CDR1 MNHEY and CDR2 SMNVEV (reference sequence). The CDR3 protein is CASGLTSGSYHEQYF. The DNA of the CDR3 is TGTGCCAGCGGCCTAACTAGCGGGAGCTACCACGAGCAGTACTTC.

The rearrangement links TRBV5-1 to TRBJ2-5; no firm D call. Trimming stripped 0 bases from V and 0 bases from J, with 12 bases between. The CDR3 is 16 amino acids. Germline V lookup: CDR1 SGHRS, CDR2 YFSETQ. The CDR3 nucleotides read TGCGCCAGCAGCTTGGTTTCCAGCCGATACCAAGAGACCCAGTACTTC. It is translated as CASSLVSSRYQETQYF.

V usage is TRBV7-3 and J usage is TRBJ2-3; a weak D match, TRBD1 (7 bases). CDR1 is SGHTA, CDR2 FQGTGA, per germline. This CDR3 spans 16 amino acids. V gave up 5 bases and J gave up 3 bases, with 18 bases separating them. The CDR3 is CASSVGTVGGTDTQYF. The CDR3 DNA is TGTGCCAGCAGCGTCGGGACAGTTGGGGGGACAGATACGCAGTATTTT.